The present entry profiles one TCR beta chain with its context. Its specificity is not known. The sample belongs to a study of shared clonotypes between healthy human individuals. Sequencing used immunoSEQ multiplex PCR; TCRdb keeps in-frame clones, though not all of them. The table includes some 2 million clones, about 95% detected once. Positively selected for CCR7, the CD45RO-negative cells used as naive CD8 cells excluded terminally differentiated effector memory CD45RA+ cells. Whole-study findings and limits: In four donors, about 5% of naive CD4 clonotypes appeared in common. The genetic and exposure-history diversity represented was limited by few donors. Tissues were not sampled, only blood, and their repertoires likely differ.

The V end was cut by 8 bases, the J end by 8 bases, with 16 bases between. The CDR3 contains 12 residues. Germline V gene sequence: CDR1 SNHLY, CDR2 FYNNEI. The rearrangement joins TRBV2 to TRBJ2-7; D possibly corresponds to TRBD2 (6 bases). This receptor was identified in a man between 18 and 29 years old in good health. Input material: naive CD8+ T cells sorted from blood. CDR3 bases: TGTGCCAGCGCGGGGACTGACCAAAAGCAGTACTTC. It encodes CASAGTDQKQYF.